Sequencing of this TCR beta chain was carried out in a study of control samples from healthy donors and cancer patients. V gave up 0 bases and J gave up 2 bases, with 14 bases separating them. The CDR3 sequence is 17 residues long. The germline V gene encodes CDR1 SNHLY and CDR2 FYNNEI. Using immunoSEQ multiplex PCR, the repertoire was profiled, and TCRdb retains in-frame clones only, with some absent. This table holds about 120,000 clones, roughly 90% found once. Sequencing used blood. The sequence came from a man aged 45-60 years in good health. The J gene is TRBJ1-5, the V gene TRBV2; a weak D match, TRBD1 (5 bases). CDR3 in DNA: TGTGCCAGCAGTGAAGCGCAGAGGGGATGGGGCAATCAGCCCCAGCATTTT. It is translated as CASSEAQRGWGNQPQHF.